Shown below are 11 T cell receptor beta chains from a single sample sequenced in a study of CD8+ T cells in alopecia areata. cDNA serving as the sequencing template came from extracted, reverse transcribed RNA. Here immunoSEQ multiplex PCR was the method, and the copy in TCRdb shows in-frame clones only, minus some. Of 80,000 to 100,000 clones in the sample, 41% were seen once. Source material: CD4+ T cells sorted from blood. All receptors derive from a human donor with alopecia areata.

The chain employs TRBV29-1 and TRBJ1-1, with unresolved D. Trimming removed 7 bases at V and 0 bases at J, with 12 bases between. Germline-derived CDR1 and CDR2 are SQVTM and ANQGSEA. The CDR3 runs 13 residues. The CDR3 region is CSAGKAVNTEAFF. The CDR3 nucleotides read TGCAGCGCGGGAAAAGCGGTGAACACTGAAGCTTTCTTT.

The chain recombines TRBV5-6 with TRBJ2-6; TRBD1 agrees at 9 bases. The CDR3 is 17 amino acids. Germline-derived CDR1 and CDR2 are SGHDT and YYEEEE. V shed 4 bases, J shed 0 bases, and the junction held 5 bases outside the gene matches. The CDR3 DNA sequence: TGTGCCAGCAGCCCCGGGACAGGGTTCTCTGGGGCCAACGTCCTGACTTTC. It codes for CASSPGTGFSGANVLTF.

The CDR3 sequence is CASSQGNRLGQDKNNNEQFF. In nucleotides, the CDR3 is TGCGCCAGCAGTCAAGGGAATCGGCTCGGACAGGACAAGAACAACAATGAGCAGTTCTTC. The chain joins TRBV23-1 to TRBJ2-1; 7 nucleotides agree with TRBD1. TRBV23-1 is assigned to the ORF class and has an uncertain function. The V and J ends lost 2 bases and 5 bases, in that order; junction bases with no gene match: 21. The CDR3 is 20 residues long.

V is TRBV27 and J is TRBJ2-3; the D gene is possibly TRBD2 (6 bases). Germline V CDR1 and CDR2: MNHEY, SMNVEV (reference sequence). The CDR3 length is 14 residues. The V end lost 6 bases, the J end lost 4 bases, and 14 bases lay between the germline ends. Written as DNA, the CDR3 is TGTGCCAGCAGGATCCGACTAGGTGCAGATACGCAGTATTTT. Protein: CASRIRLGADTQYF.

V usage is TRBV9 and J usage is TRBJ2-7, with D tentatively TRBD1 or TRBD2 (5 bases each). This CDR3 has 14 residues. The germline V gene has CDR1 SGDLS and CDR2 YYNGEE. V lost 3 bases to trimming and J lost 4 bases, with 14 bases between them. The CDR3 coding sequence is TGTGCCAGCAGCGCTGGGGACGACTTATACGAGCAGTACTTC. Amino acid sequence: CASSAGDDLYEQYF.

This clone was seen more than once but under ten times. This sequence joins TRBV29-1 and TRBJ2-7; tentatively, D is TRBD1 (5 bases). V lost 2 bases and J lost 12, with 11 bases in between. This CDR3 comprises 10 residues. The germline V gene has CDR1 SQVTM and CDR2 ANQGSEA. The CDR3 protein is CSVEWGGLYF. The CDR3, as DNA: TGCAGCGTTGAATGGGGCGGCCTGTACTTC.

This clone was counted a single time. V and J are TRBV7-9 and TRBJ1-2, with TRBD1 as a possible D gene (5 bases). The CDR3 runs 11 residues. Per germline, CDR1 SEHNR and CDR2 FQNEAQ (reference sequence). The V end was cut by 6 bases, the J end by 7 bases, with 9 bases between. Here the CDR3 DNA reads TGTGCCAGCAGTAGCAGGGTTGGCTACACCTTC. This gives the protein CASSSRVGYTF.

This chain uses TRBV6-1 with TRBJ2-1, with 10 bases aligning to TRBD2. The CDR3 runs 14 residues. Germline V gives CDR1 MNHNS, CDR2 SASEGT. Trimming cost V 5 bases and J 4 bases; bases outside gene matches: 2. The CDR3 reads CASSSSGRYNEQFF. As DNA, the CDR3 is TGTGCCAGCAGTAGTAGCGGGAGGTACAATGAGCAGTTCTTC.

The chain is built from TRBV27 and TRBJ2-7, with 10 bases matching TRBD1. The trim removed 5 bases at V and 3 bases at J, leaving 7 bases unmatched. Germline CDR1 MNHEY, CDR2 SMNVEV (reference sequence). The CDR3 runs to 15 residues. The CDR3, as DNA: TGTGCCAGCAGTAGCCAGACAGGGGGCTTCTACGAGCAGTACTTC. Translated, it gives CASSSQTGGFYEQYF.

The CDR3, as DNA: TGCGCCAGCAGCTTAGACAGAATGAACACTGAAGCTTTCTTT. It translates to CASSLDRMNTEAFF. This chain joins TRBV5-1 and TRBJ1-1, with D perhaps TRBD1 (5 bases). The length of the CDR3 is 14 residues. The V end lost 2 bases, the J end lost 0 bases, and 8 bases lay between the germline ends. Germline CDR1 reads SGHRS; CDR2 reads YFSETQ.

The J gene is TRBJ1-1, the V gene TRBV30, with 7 bases identical to TRBD1. V lost 5 bases, J lost 8 bases, and 11 bases stayed unmatched. The germline gives CDR1 GTSNPN, CDR2 SVGIG (reference sequence). This CDR3 comprises 13 residues. The CDR3 nucleotides are TGTGCCTGGGCTTCCCTGACAGGGTTAGAAGCTTTCTTT. Amino acid sequence: CAWASLTGLEAFF.